The 10 T cell receptor beta chains reported below all come from one sample, sequenced in a study of T cell responses to AZD1222 COVID-19 vaccine. The assay was immunoSEQ multiplex PCR, and TCRdb's table has in-frame clones only and misses some. The repertoire holds around 120,000 clones, with approximately 83% as singletons. Sequenced material: peripheral blood, taken on day 0 of MenACWY control vaccination. The source is an adult in good health.

V and J are TRBV29-1 and TRBJ1-2, with D perhaps matching TRBD1 (5 bases). CDR3 length equals 12 residues. The germline gives CDR1 SQVTM, CDR2 ANQGSEA. V lost 0 bases and J 8 bases, leaving 10 bases between the germline ends. CDR3 sequence (DNA): TGCAGCGTTGAAGATCTGGACAAGGGCTACACCTTC. It yields the protein CSVEDLDKGYTF.

The chain carries TRBV10-1 and TRBJ1-3; 7 bases align to TRBD1. From germline, CDR1 is WNHNN and CDR2 SYGVQD (reference sequence). CDR3 length equals 14 residues. V trimming: 5 bases; J trimming: 3 bases; junction bases outside the gene matches: 4. The CDR3 nucleotides are TGCGCCAGCAGTCCAGACAGGGTTGGAAACACCATATATTTT. Translating gives CASSPDRVGNTIYF.

The rearrangement joins TRBV10-3 to TRBJ1-5; a possible D gene is TRBD1 (6 bases). The CDR3 extends over 14 amino acids. V shed 8 bases and J shed 5 bases, with 16 bases lying between them. Per the germline V gene, CDR1 is ENHRY and CDR2 is SYGVKD. The CDR3 region has the DNA TGTGCCATCTCCTCGGACAGCCGTTATCAGCCCCAGCATTTT. Its protein product is CAISSDSRYQPQHF.

CDR3 protein: CATSGGAADFNYGYTF. For the CDR3, the DNA is TGTGCCACCAGTGGGGGGGCCGCAGACTTTAACTATGGCTACACCTTC. This sequence joins TRBV24-1 and TRBJ1-2; weak D call: TRBD1 (6 bases). The germline V gene has CDR1 KGHDR and CDR2 SFDVKD. V was trimmed by 5 bases and J by 1 base, leaving 16 bases between them. The CDR3 extends over 16 amino acids.

The V and J genes are TRBV19 and TRBJ1-6; D ambiguous. The germline V gene has CDR1 LNHDA and CDR2 SQIVND (reference sequence). This CDR3 is built from 13 residues. V dropped 11 bases and J dropped 4 bases, with 12 bases sitting between them. This CDR3 reads CAGSETYNSPLHF. The CDR3 DNA follows: TGTGCCGGATCCGAGACTTATAATTCACCCCTCCACTTT. The entire variable domain, with the rest obtained from reference TRBV19 and TRBJ1-6, is as follows: DGGITQSPKYLFRKEGQNVTLSCEQNLNHDAMYWYRQDPGQGLRLIYYSQIVNDFQKGDIAEGYSVSREKKESFPLTVTSAQKNPTAFYLCAGSETYNSPLHFGNGTRLTVT.

The V call is TRBV4-2, the J call TRBJ2-7; possibly TRBD1 for D (5 bases). The length of the CDR3 is 14 residues. Germline V gene data show CDR1 as LGHNA and CDR2 as YNFKEQ. V gave up 0 bases and J gave up 4 bases, with 10 bases separating them. CDR3 in DNA: TGTGCCAGCAGCCAAGATCAAAGGGGATACGAGCAGTACTTC. This sequence encodes CASSQDQRGYEQYF.

This clone came up once. V and J are TRBV5-1 and TRBJ2-7; no clear D. The CDR3 extends over 15 amino acids. V lost 0 bases to trimming and J lost 0 bases, with 10 bases between them. The germline gives CDR1 SGHRS, CDR2 YFSETQ. The CDR3 coding sequence is TGCGCCAGCAGCTTGGAAGGAATAAGCTCCTACGAGCAGTACTTC. It is translated as CASSLEGISSYEQYF.

This clone has just one count. The chain joins TRBV6-6 to TRBJ2-5; D is unresolved. Looked up from germline, CDR1 is MNHNY and CDR2 is SVGAGI (reference sequence). Deletions cut 7 bases from V and 1 base from J, with 4 bases between. This CDR3 has 11 amino acids. In DNA form, the CDR3 reads TGTGCCAGCACGTCCCAAGAGACCCAGTACTTC. It specifies CASTSQETQYF.

CDR3 protein: CASSPLGVGTDTQYF. The CDR3 bases are TGTGCCAGCAGCCCCTTGGGGGTAGGCACAGATACGCAGTATTTT. The chain recombines TRBV7-3 with TRBJ2-3; D may correspond to TRBD1 or TRBD2 (5 bases each). This CDR3 spans 15 amino acids. Trimming removed 5 bases at V and 1 base at J, with 13 bases between. The germline V gene encodes CDR1 SGHTA and CDR2 FQGTGA.

This sequence joins TRBV24-1 and TRBJ2-3; 7 bases align to TRBD2. Germline V gene data show CDR1 as KGHDR and CDR2 as SFDVKD. The CDR3 totals 15 residues. V trimming: 6 bases; J trimming: 0 bases; junction bases outside the gene matches: 5. The CDR3 DNA reads TGTGCCACCAGTCATGCGGGGGAAAGCACAGATACGCAGTATTTT. It encodes CATSHAGESTDTQYF.